This TCR beta chain was captured by sequencing in a study of blood T cell repertoires in COVID-19. Germline V gene sequence: CDR1 LGHNA, CDR2 YNFKEQ. Trimming removed 5 bases at V and 1 base at J, with 15 bases between. The CDR3 runs 15 residues. Assay: immunoSEQ multiplex PCR; the TCRdb copy retains only in-frame clones and omits some. The sample lists approximately 260,000 clones; 75% to 90% were seen once. The age range of participants was about 18 to 95 years, with residence in about 25 US areas. This chain joins TRBV4-2 and TRBJ2-7; tentatively, D is TRBD2 (6 bases). The source is a woman aged 25 to 39 with acute COVID-19. The source material was PBMCs or T cells enriched from blood (not recorded which). The CDR3 spells CASSSAAGTSYEQYF. The CDR3 nucleotides are TGTGCCAGCAGCTCCGCCGCGGGGACTTCCTACGAGCAGTACTTC.